Included here is one T cell receptor (beta chain) sequence, with context. What it binds is not known. Sequenced by immunoSEQ multiplex PCR; TCRdb stores in-frame clones only, minus some. The sample shows around 25,000 clones, 70% to 90% of them seen only once. The entry originates in a study of PD-1 blockade in classical Hodgkin lymphoma. Study results and limitations: Some patients began nivolumab under 1 year after ASCT. These patients were excluded from later analyses. The baseline diversity of complete responders showed similarity to that of newly diagnosed patients. The authors have not defined what causes the repertoire differences, possibly disease activity or prior therapy. Diversity in CD4+ TCRs, unlike that measured in CD8+ TCRs, had risen significantly by C4D1.

Relapse was seen in all patients after autologous stem cell transplantation, and brentuximab vedotin exposure was variable. The sequenced sample was peripheral blood mononuclear cells (PBMCs), obtained before the second cycle of nivolumab. The receptor's source is a human donor with classical Hodgkin lymphoma.

The CDR3 here is CATTPDSAEKLFF. The CDR3 DNA follows: TGTGCCACGACGCCCGACAGCGCGGAAAAACTGTTTTTT. The chain is built from TRBV10-3 and TRBJ1-4, with a weak D call TRBD1 (5 bases). This CDR3 has 13 amino acids. Deletions cut 10 bases from V and 8 bases from J, with 17 bases between. Germline CDR1 and CDR2: ENHRY and SYGVKD.